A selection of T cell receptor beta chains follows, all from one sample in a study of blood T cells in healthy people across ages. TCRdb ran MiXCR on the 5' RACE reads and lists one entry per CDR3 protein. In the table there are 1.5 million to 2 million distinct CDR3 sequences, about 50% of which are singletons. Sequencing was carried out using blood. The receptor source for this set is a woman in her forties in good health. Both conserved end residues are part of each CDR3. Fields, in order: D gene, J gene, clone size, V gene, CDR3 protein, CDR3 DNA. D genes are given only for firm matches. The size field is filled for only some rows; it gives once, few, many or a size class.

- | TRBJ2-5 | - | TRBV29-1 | CSQAELRGETQYF | TGCAGCCAAGCGGAGTTAAGGGGGGAGACCCAGTACTTC
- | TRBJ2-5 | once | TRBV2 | CASVPTRQETQYF | TGTGCCAGTGTGCCGACTCGACAAGAGACCCAGTACTTC
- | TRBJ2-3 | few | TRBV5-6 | CASSLVGGWSTDTQYF | TGTGCCAGCAGCTTGGTAGGCGGATGGAGCACAGATACGCAGTATTTT
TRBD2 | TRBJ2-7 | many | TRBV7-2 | CASSSYRTSGQYF | TGTGCCAGCAGCTCATATCGGACTAGCGGGCAGTACTTC
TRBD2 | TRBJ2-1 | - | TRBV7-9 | CASSFQTSGLYNEQFF | TGTGCCAGCAGCTTCCAGACTAGCGGACTCTACAATGAGCAGTTCTTC
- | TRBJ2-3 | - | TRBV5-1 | CASSDGTLSTDTQYF | TGCGCCAGCAGCGACGGGACACTGAGCACAGATACGCAGTATTTT
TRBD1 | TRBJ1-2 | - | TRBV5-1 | CASSFFRGTVNANYGYTF | TGCGCCAGCAGCTTTTTCCGGGGGACAGTCAATGCTAACTATGGCTACACCTTC
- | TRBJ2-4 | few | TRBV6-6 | CASNEPGQLHIQYF | TGTGCCAGCAACGAACCCGGACAGTTGCACATTCAGTACTTC
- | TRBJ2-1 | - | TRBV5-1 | CASSLGLLNAGDIYNEQFF | TGCGCCAGCAGCTTGGGCCTACTAAATGCAGGGGATATCTACAATGAGCAGTTCTTC
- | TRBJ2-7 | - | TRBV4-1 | CASSYQGGAQYF | TGCGCCAGCAGCTATCAGGGCGGCGCCCAGTACTTC
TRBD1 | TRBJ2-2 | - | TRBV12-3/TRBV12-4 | CASSLFRDRDTGELFF | TGTGCCAGCAGTTTATTCCGGGACAGGGACACCGGGGAGCTGTTTTTT
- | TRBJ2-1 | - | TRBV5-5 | CTSSAGTDSYNEQFF | TGTACCAGCAGCGCCGGGACGGACTCCTACAATGAGCAGTTCTTC
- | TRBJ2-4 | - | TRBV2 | CASSVPRNIQYF | TGTGCCAGCAGTGTGCCCAGAAACATTCAGTACTTC
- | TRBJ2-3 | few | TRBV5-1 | CASSLVGAGPTDTQYF | TGCGCCAGCAGCTTGGTAGGGGCGGGGCCCACAGATACGCAGTATTTT
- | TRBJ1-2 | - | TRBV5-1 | CASSLGGLDFYGYTF | TGCGCCAGCAGCTTGGGCGGGTTGGACTTCTATGGCTACACCTTC
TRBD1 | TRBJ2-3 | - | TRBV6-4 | CASSVGQGLVDTQYF | TGTGCCAGCAGTGTAGGACAGGGGTTGGTAGATACGCAGTATTTT
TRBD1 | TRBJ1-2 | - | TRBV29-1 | CSGAQGSRGYTF | TGCAGCGGCGCACAGGGGAGCAGGGGCTACACCTTC
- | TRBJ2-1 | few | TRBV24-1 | CATSDFGGGGSHEQFF | TGTGCCACCAGTGATTTTGGAGGGGGCGGCTCCCATGAGCAGTTCTTC
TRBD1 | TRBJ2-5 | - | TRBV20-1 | CSARHRGETQYF | TGCAGTGCTAGACACAGGGGAGAGACCCAGTACTTC
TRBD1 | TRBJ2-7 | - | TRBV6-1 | CASQQGAHPTYEQYF | TGTGCCAGCCAACAGGGGGCCCATCCTACCTACGAGCAGTACTTC
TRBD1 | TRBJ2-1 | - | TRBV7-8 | CASSLETGQVTHNEQFF | TGTGCCAGCAGCTTAGAGACAGGACAGGTTACTCACAATGAGCAGTTCTTC
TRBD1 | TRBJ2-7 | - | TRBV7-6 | CASAMGQGYEQYF | TGTGCCAGCGCGATGGGACAGGGCTACGAGCAGTACTTC
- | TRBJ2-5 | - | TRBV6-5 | CASSSSGGQVETQYF | TGTGCCAGCAGTTCATCAGGGGGGCAGGTCGAGACCCAGTACTTC
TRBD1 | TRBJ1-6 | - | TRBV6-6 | CASREKTGSFNSPLHF | TGTGCCAGCAGAGAGAAGACAGGGTCGTTTAATTCACCCCTCCACTTT
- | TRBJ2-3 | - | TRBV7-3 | CASSFDQGFDTQYF | TGTGCCAGCAGCTTCGACCAGGGATTCGATACGCAGTATTTT
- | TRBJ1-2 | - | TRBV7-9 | CASNAGGHHDNYGYTF | TGTGCCAGCAACGCCGGGGGGCACCATGATAACTATGGCTACACCTTC
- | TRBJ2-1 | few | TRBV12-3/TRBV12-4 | CASRARASYNEQFF | TGTGCCAGCAGGGCGAGGGCCTCCTACAATGAGCAGTTCTTC
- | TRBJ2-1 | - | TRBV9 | CASSVGAVVRDEQFF | TGTGCCAGCAGCGTAGGAGCGGTCGTTAGGGATGAGCAGTTCTTC
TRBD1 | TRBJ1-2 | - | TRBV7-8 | CASRTGENGYTF | TGTGCCAGCAGAACAGGGGAAAATGGCTACACCTTC